Presented here are 23 T cell receptor beta chains from one specimen sequenced in a study of blood T cell repertoires in COVID-19. The protocol was immunoSEQ multiplex PCR, while the TCRdb copy is restricted to in-frame clones and leaves out a portion. The sample contains 300,000 to 350,000 clones, around 90% of which appear only once. The sample consisted of PBMCs or T cells enriched from blood (not recorded which). The receptor source for this set is a woman aged 18-29 years with acute COVID-19.

The chain uses TRBV19 and TRBJ1-4; D not certain. The CDR3 has 15 amino acids. V was pared by 5 bases and J by 0 bases, with 10 bases between. The germline V gene has CDR1 LNHDA and CDR2 SQIVND (reference sequence). The chain's CDR3 is CASSLLRATNEKLFF. The CDR3 region has the DNA TGTGCCAGTAGTCTACTGAGGGCAACTAATGAAAAACTGTTTTTT.

V usage is TRBV28 and J usage is TRBJ1-3; D is undetermined. This CDR3 is built from 12 residues. The germline V gene encodes CDR1 MDHEN and CDR2 SYDVKM. The V end was cut by 3 bases, the J end by 7 bases, with 7 bases between. This CDR3 is CASSFGRNTIYF. DNA for the CDR3: TGTGCCAGCAGTTTCGGGAGGAACACCATATATTTT.

The chain combines TRBV19 with TRBJ1-5; 7 nucleotides align to TRBD1. The junction had 11 bases not matched to a gene; V was cut back by 3 bases and J by 3 bases. The CDR3 runs to 17 residues. Germline assignment: CDR1 LNHDA and CDR2 SQIVND (reference sequence). In DNA, the CDR3 is TGTGCCAGTAGTATGGGTACAGGGGACCCCTCCAATCAGCCCCAGCATTTT. It codes for CASSMGTGDPSNQPQHF. The whole variable domain, filled in from reference TRBV19 and TRBJ1-5, reads DGGITQSPKYLFRKEGQNVTLSCEQNLNHDAMYWYRQDPGQGLRLIYYSQIVNDFQKGDIAEGYSVSREKKESFPLTVTSAQKNPTAFYLCASSMGTGDPSNQPQHFGDGTRLSIL.

For the CDR3, the DNA is TGTGCCAGCAGCCCTCGAGGGAGCCTGGTGTATGGCTACACCTTC. This translates into CASSPRGSLVYGYTF. V and J are TRBV9 and TRBJ1-2; D gene unclear. The CDR3 is made up of 15 amino acids. V dropped 4 bases and J dropped 5 bases, with 18 bases sitting between them. Germline CDR1 is SGDLS and CDR2 is YYNGEE.

The chain joins TRBV18 to TRBJ1-3; unclear D gene. The CDR3 runs to 15 residues. Germline loops: CDR1 KGHSH, CDR2 LQKENI. Trimming shortened V by 5 bases and J by 4 bases, and 15 bases separated the two germline ends. The CDR3 bases are TGTGCCAGCTCAGTCAACAGAAAGGCCGGAAACACCATATATTTT. Its translation: CASSVNRKAGNTIYF. Full variable domain (missing parts from reference TRBV18 and TRBJ1-3): NAGVMQNPRHLVRRRGQEARLRCSPMKGHSHVYWYRQLPEEGLKFMVYLQKENIIDESGMPKERFSAEFPKEGPSILRIQQVVRGDSAAYFCASSVNRKAGNTIYFGEGSWLTVV.

This clone appeared once. The rearrangement uses TRBV19 and TRBJ2-2; D perhaps matches TRBD2 (5 bases). V was shortened by 6 bases and J by 1 base, with 12 bases between the two germline ends. CDR3 length: 15 residues. The germline CDR1 and CDR2 sequences are LNHDA and SQIVND (reference sequence). Written as DNA, the CDR3 is TGTGCCAGTAGAAGGACTCCTTGGAACACCGGGGAGCTGTTTTTT. Translated: CASRRTPWNTGELFF.

The gene calls are TRBV28 and TRBJ1-6; D gene unclear. CDR3 size: 14 residues. V was clipped by 6 bases and J by 7 bases, with 13 bases between them. Germline CDR1 and CDR2: MDHEN and SYDVKM. In DNA, the CDR3 is TGTGCCAGCAGAGAGAGGCCTGAAAATTCACCCCTCCACTTT. This translates into CASRERPENSPLHF.

The chain couples TRBV4-1 to TRBJ2-7; possible D gene TRBD1, 5 bases. V gave up 1 base and J gave up 0 bases, with 10 bases separating them. The CDR3 runs 15 residues. In germline, CDR1 is MGHRA, CDR2 YSYEKL. Written as DNA, the CDR3 is TGCGCCAGCAGCCAAGTTGACAGCACCTCCTACGAGCAGTACTTC. Protein: CASSQVDSTSYEQYF.

The chain links TRBV5-1 to TRBJ1-5; D is possibly TRBD1 (5 bases). Trimming cost V 4 bases and J 0 bases, with 11 bases left between them. Germline V gene data show CDR1 as SGHRS and CDR2 as YFSETQ. This CDR3 has 15 amino acids. CDR3 region: CASSRGEFSNQPQHF. The CDR3 DNA sequence: TGCGCCAGCAGCCGGGGGGAGTTTAGCAATCAGCCCCAGCATTTT. The variable domain in full, completed from reference TRBV5-1 and TRBJ1-5, reads KAGVTQTPRYLIKTRGQQVTLSCSPISGHRSVSWYQQTPGQGLQFLFEYFSETQRNKGNFPGRFSGRQFSNSRSEMNVSTLELGDSALYLCASSRGEFSNQPQHFGDGTRLSIL.

The chain uses TRBV30 and TRBJ2-1; 10 bases map to TRBD2. Germline V gene sequence: CDR1 GTSNPN, CDR2 SVGIG (reference sequence). Germline trimming cut 2 bases from V and 0 bases from J; bases unmatched to any gene: 4. The CDR3 spans 16 residues. The CDR3 here is CAWSSPSGSSYNEQFF. The DNA for the CDR3 is TGTGCCTGGAGTTCCCCTAGCGGGAGCTCCTACAATGAGCAGTTCTTC.

This sequence joins TRBV7-9 and TRBJ1-1, with 7 bases that match TRBD1. V lost 6 bases and J lost 1; bases outside the gene matches: 5. This CDR3 has 14 amino acids. CDR1 SEHNR and CDR2 FQNEAQ come from the germline V gene (reference sequence). CDR3 nucleotide sequence: TGTGCCAGCAGGCGACAGGGAGCGAACACTGAAGCTTTCTTT. Protein sequence: CASRRQGANTEAFF.

The sample holds a few counts of this clone. The J gene is TRBJ1-2, the V gene TRBV9, with TRBD1 matching 9 bases. From germline, CDR1 is SGDLS and CDR2 YYNGEE. This CDR3 region has 16 residues. The J segment lost 4 bases and the V segment lost 0 bases, leaving 7 bases of the junction unmatched. The CDR3: CASSVGAGTGIYGYTF. DNA of the CDR3: TGTGCCAGCAGCGTAGGCGCCGGGACAGGGATCTATGGCTACACCTTC.

There are a few counts of this clone. V gene TRBV4-1 combines with J gene TRBJ2-1, with 10 bases identical to TRBD2. V lost 0 bases to trimming and J lost 7 bases; unmatched junction nucleotides: 6. Germline CDR1 reads MGHRA; CDR2 reads YSYEKL. This CDR3 region has 16 residues. CDR3 nucleotide sequence: TGCGCCAGCAGCCAAGACTCGCTAGCGGGAGTGAATGAGCAGTTCTTC. This gives the protein CASSQDSLAGVNEQFF.

The gene calls are TRBV3-1 (or the pseudogene TRBV3-2) and TRBJ2-3; 10 nucleotides align to TRBD1. The CDR3 totals 18 residues. Germline V lookup: CDR1 LGHDT, CDR2 YNNKEL (reference sequence). V lost 5 bases and J lost 2; bases outside the gene matches: 13. CDR3 in DNA: TGTGCCAGCAGCGAAAGGGGACAGGGGTTTTCTTACACAGATACGCAGTATTTT. Translating it yields CASSERGQGFSYTDTQYF.

V and J are TRBV10-3 and TRBJ1-5, with 9 nucleotides matching TRBD1. From germline, CDR1 is ENHRY and CDR2 SYGVKD. This CDR3 region has 14 residues. V shed 11 bases, J shed 0 bases, and the junction held 5 bases outside the gene matches. CDR3 amino acids: CAAGGQGSNQPQHF. The DNA of the CDR3 is TGTGCCGCGGGGGGACAGGGTAGCAATCAGCCCCAGCATTTT.

The V gene is TRBV28, the J gene TRBJ2-1; 11 bases match TRBD1. The CDR3 totals 16 residues. The germline CDR1 and CDR2 sequences are MDHEN and SYDVKM. J gave up 3 bases and V 3 bases, and 4 bases lay outside the gene matches. The CDR3 here is CASSFGTGGIYNEQFF. CDR3 bases: TGTGCCAGCAGTTTTGGGACAGGGGGGATCTACAATGAGCAGTTCTTC.

The chain couples TRBV4-1 to TRBJ2-7; 8 nucleotides line up with TRBD1. This CDR3 spans 15 amino acids. With V trimmed by 0 bases and J by 2 bases, 3 bases remained unmatched. CDR1 MGHRA and CDR2 YSYEKL come from the germline V gene. CDR3 protein: CASSQESDRAYEQYF. The DNA for the CDR3 is TGCGCCAGCAGCCAAGAATCGGACAGGGCCTACGAGCAGTACTTC.

The chain joins TRBV2 to TRBJ1-2, with a possible D match to TRBD1 (6 bases). V was clipped by 7 bases and J by 4 bases, with 10 bases between them. CDR1 is SNHLY, CDR2 FYNNEI, per germline. This CDR3 spans 12 amino acids. The CDR3 nucleotides read TGTGCCAGCATACAGGGTGCCTATGGCTACACCTTC. Translating it yields CASIQGAYGYTF. The whole variable domain, remainder taken from reference TRBV2 and TRBJ1-2, is EPEVTQTPSHQVTQMGQEVILRCVPISNHLYFYWYRQILGQKVEFLVSFYNNEISEKSEIFDDQFSVERPDGSNFTLKIRSTKLEDSAMYFCASIQGAYGYTFGSGTRLTVV.

The chain couples TRBV11-2 to TRBJ2-1; possible D gene TRBD2, 5 bases. From germline, CDR1 is SGHAT and CDR2 FQNNGV. V lost 3 bases and J lost 1, with 13 bases in between. The CDR3 is 16 amino acids. CDR3 in amino acids: CASSLLTGKSYNEQFF. The CDR3 bases are TGTGCCAGCAGCTTGTTGACGGGGAAATCCTACAATGAGCAGTTCTTC.

The CDR3 sequence is CASSLGQTSLGTQYF. For the CDR3, the DNA is TGCGCCAGCAGCTTGGGCCAGACTAGTTTGGGGACCCAGTACTTC. The chain joins TRBV5-1 to TRBJ2-5; a possible D gene is TRBD2 (6 bases). Germline CDR1 is SGHRS and CDR2 is YFSETQ. This CDR3 is built from 15 residues. V lost 0 bases and J lost 7, with 16 bases in between.

This chain uses TRBV28 with TRBJ1-1, with TRBD1 identical over 7 bases. Losses at the gene ends were 7 bases for V and 7 bases for J; bases not matched to a gene: 12. Germline CDR1 MDHEN, CDR2 SYDVKM. The CDR3 is made up of 14 amino acids. The CDR3 loop is CASKGAQGFNEAFF. In nucleotides, the CDR3 is TGTGCCAGCAAGGGGGCACAGGGGTTTAATGAAGCTTTCTTT.

The rearrangement joins TRBV24-1 to TRBJ2-5, with TRBD1 as a possible D gene (6 bases). This CDR3 has 14 amino acids. V dropped 10 bases and J dropped 0 bases, with 14 bases sitting between them. Germline CDR1 and CDR2: KGHDR and SFDVKD. The CDR3 DNA reads TGTGCCACAAGAGGAAGGGGGTACCAAGAGACCCAGTACTTC. Its protein is CATRGRGYQETQYF.

The chain combines TRBV15 with TRBJ2-1; the match to TRBD1 covers 10 bases. Germline V gives CDR1 LNHNV, CDR2 YYDKDF (reference sequence). The CDR3 spans 14 residues. Losses at the gene ends were 5 bases for V and 3 bases for J; bases not matched to a gene: 1. Written as DNA, the CDR3 is TGTGCCACCAGCGGACAGGGGGGCTACAATGAGCAGTTCTTC. Amino acids: CATSGQGGYNEQFF.